The rows below give T cell receptor beta chains drawn from one sample of a study of T cell responses to AZD1222 COVID-19 vaccine. TCRdb's table, derived via immunoSEQ multiplex PCR, lists solely in-frame clones and lacks some. The table shows 200,000 or so clones, with approximately 94% occurring only once. This specimen was peripheral blood, taken on day 0 of MenACWY control vaccination. The receptors originated from an adult in good health. Each CDR3 is given with its conserved first and last residue. Where a row states a size, it is once, few, many or the class of an expanded clone; other rows omit it.

j_gene: TRBJ1-5; abundance: -; v_gene: TRBV19; len: 13; CDR3aa: CASSIQGRQPQHF
j_gene: TRBJ1-2; abundance: -; v_gene: TRBV6-4; len: 13; CDR3aa: CASSPGTGGGYTF
j_gene: TRBJ1-1; abundance: -; v_gene: TRBV29-1; len: 14; CDR3aa: CSVPWGRMNTEAFF
j_gene: TRBJ1-1; abundance: -; v_gene: TRBV19; len: 16; CDR3aa: CASSRTGGSRNTEAFF
j_gene: TRBJ2-1; abundance: -; v_gene: TRBV5-1; len: 14; CDR3aa: CASSLATGGDEQFF
j_gene: TRBJ2-3; abundance: -; v_gene: TRBV2; len: 16; CDR3aa: CASSERATIRTDTQYF
j_gene: TRBJ1-1; abundance: -; v_gene: TRBV18; len: 15; CDR3aa: CASSPPAGGGTEAFF
j_gene: TRBJ2-7; abundance: -; v_gene: TRBV24-1; len: 15; CDR3aa: CATSDPRQGTYEQYF
j_gene: TRBJ1-2; abundance: -; v_gene: TRBV28; len: 14; CDR3aa: CASSSIPPPIGYTF
j_gene: TRBJ1-2; abundance: -; v_gene: TRBV2; len: 16; CDR3aa: CASSARSGTGSNGYTF
j_gene: TRBJ1-5; abundance: -; v_gene: TRBV27; len: 12; CDR3aa: CASSSTGQPQHF
j_gene: TRBJ2-5; abundance: once; v_gene: TRBV15; len: 16; CDR3aa: CATNDYPTGGVETQYF
j_gene: TRBJ1-4; abundance: -; v_gene: TRBV20-1; len: 11; CDR3aa: CSAREDTGLFF
j_gene: TRBJ1-2; abundance: -; v_gene: TRBV18; len: 16; CDR3aa: CASSPPSTGVNYGYTF
j_gene: TRBJ2-7; abundance: -; v_gene: TRBV7-2; len: 14; CDR3aa: CASSLGYRDGEQYF
j_gene: TRBJ1-1; abundance: -; v_gene: TRBV7-2; len: 15; CDR3aa: CASSYSGRGSAEAFF
j_gene: TRBJ2-5; abundance: -; v_gene: TRBV29-1; len: 12; CDR3aa: CSLNRGGETQYF
j_gene: TRBJ2-3; abundance: -; v_gene: TRBV9; len: 15; CDR3aa: CASSVLGPGTDTQYF
j_gene: TRBJ2-5; abundance: -; v_gene: TRBV6-5; len: 14; CDR3aa: CASAFGRDQETQYF
j_gene: TRBJ1-1; abundance: -; v_gene: TRBV11-2; len: 13; CDR3aa: CASSRAARAEAFF
j_gene: TRBJ1-1; abundance: -; v_gene: TRBV27; len: 14; CDR3aa: CASSLWLGKTEAFF
j_gene: TRBJ2-5; abundance: -; v_gene: TRBV29-1; len: 12; CDR3aa: CSVARSQETQYF
j_gene: TRBJ1-5; abundance: -; v_gene: TRBV5-1; len: 15; CDR3aa: CASSLGQGMGQPQHF
j_gene: TRBJ2-7; abundance: -; v_gene: TRBV6-2/TRBV6-3; len: 14; CDR3aa: CASSRDRVGGEQYF
j_gene: TRBJ1-1; abundance: -; v_gene: TRBV7-2; len: 15; CDR3aa: CASRPLSVGGTEAFF
j_gene: TRBJ2-3; abundance: -; v_gene: TRBV27; len: 13; CDR3aa: CASSYGRGDTQYF